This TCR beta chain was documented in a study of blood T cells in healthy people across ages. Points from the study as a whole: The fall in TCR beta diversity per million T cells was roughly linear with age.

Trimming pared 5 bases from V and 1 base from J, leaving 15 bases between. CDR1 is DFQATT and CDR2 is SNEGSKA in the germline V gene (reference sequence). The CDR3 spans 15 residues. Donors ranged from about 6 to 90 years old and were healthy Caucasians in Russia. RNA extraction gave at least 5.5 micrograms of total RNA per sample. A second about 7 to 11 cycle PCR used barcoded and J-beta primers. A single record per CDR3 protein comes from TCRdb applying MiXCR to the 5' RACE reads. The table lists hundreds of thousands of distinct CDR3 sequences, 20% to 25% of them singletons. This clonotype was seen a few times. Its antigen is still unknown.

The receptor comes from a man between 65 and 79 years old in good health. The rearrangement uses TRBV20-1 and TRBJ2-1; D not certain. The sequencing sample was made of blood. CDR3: CSAQSRTSSYNEQFF. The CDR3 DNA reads TGCAGTGCTCAGTCCCGGACGTCTTCCTACAATGAGCAGTTCTTC.